This T cell receptor (beta chain) is drawn from a study of blood T cells in healthy people across ages. General study results and limits: TCR beta diversity, measured per million T cells, fell in a roughly linear way with age.

To note about this clonotype: Its antigen is unidentified.

CDR1 is SGHRS and CDR2 is YFSETQ in the germline V gene. Losses at the gene ends were 5 bases for V and 5 bases for J; bases not matched to a gene: 8. The CDR3 is 15 amino acids. The second PCR ran roughly 7 to 12 cycles with a sample-barcoded 5' primer and J-beta primers. TCRdb fed the 5' RACE reads into MiXCR, producing one record per CDR3 protein. The sample records 1.5 million to 2 million distinct CDR3 sequences, 40% to 55% being singletons. The rearrangement joins TRBV5-1 to TRBJ2-1; 9 bases align to TRBD2. The specimen was blood. The sequence derives from a woman aged 40 to 50 in good health. The chain's CDR3 is CASSRSGGSNNEQFF. CDR3 bases: TGCGCCAGCAGTCGTAGCGGGGGATCTAACAATGAGCAGTTCTTC. Looking up the rest from reference TRBV5-1 and TRBJ2-1 gives the full variable domain: KAGVTQTPRYLIKTRGQQVTLSCSPISGHRSVSWYQQTPGQGLQFLFEYFSETQRNKGNFPGRFSGRQFSNSRSEMNVSTLELGDSALYLCASSRSGGSNNEQFFGPGTRLTVL.